The 3 T cell receptor beta chains below all came from one sample that was sequenced in a study of PD-L1 blockade in urothelial cancer. Assay: immunoSEQ multiplex PCR; the TCRdb copy retains only in-frame clones and omits some. Among 72,000 or so clones listed, about 86% were seen once. Time point reported: pretreatment peripheral blood. The sample was PBMCs, taken around atezolizumab (anti-PD-L1) treatment. These receptors were collected from a man aged 55-75 years with urothelial cancer.

This chain links TRBV6-6 with TRBJ2-5, with D possibly matching TRBD2 (5 bases). This CDR3 comprises 11 residues. CDR1 MNHNY and CDR2 SVGAGI come from the germline V gene (reference sequence). Trimming took 4 bases from V and 5 from J, leaving 5 bases between them. The chain's CDR3 is CASSSGETQYF. DNA of the CDR3: TGTGCCAGCAGTTCGGGGGAGACCCAGTACTTC.

The DNA for the CDR3 is TGTGCCAGCAGCTGGGACACCTACGAGCAGTACTTC. Encoded protein: CASSWDTYEQYF. The chain links TRBV11-2 to TRBJ2-7, with D possibly matching TRBD1 (6 bases). Germline V gene lookup returns CDR1 SGHAT and CDR2 FQNNGV. The CDR3 is 12 residues long. The germline V and J ends were trimmed by 4 bases and 2 bases, with 6 bases remaining between them.

The rearrangement uses TRBV9 and TRBJ2-2, with 12 positions matching TRBD2. The germline V gene encodes CDR1 SGDLS and CDR2 YYNGEE. The CDR3 is made up of 15 amino acids. V lost 0 bases and J lost 9; bases outside the gene matches: 3. For the CDR3, the DNA is TGTGCCAGCAGCGTAGAGGGGACTAGCGGGCGGGAGCTGTTTTTT. This translates into CASSVEGTSGRELFF.